The rows below give T cell receptor beta chains drawn from one sample of a study of somatic mutations in cytotoxic T cells in rheumatoid arthritis. Sequencing used immunoSEQ multiplex PCR; TCRdb keeps in-frame clones, though not all of them. The sample records about 26,000 clones, around 80% being singletons. Sequencing was done on a sample of CD8+ T cells sorted from blood. These receptors originate from a man between 50 and 59 years old in good health. CDR3s include the opening cysteine and the closing phenylalanine or tryptophan. The D gene is left open where the match is weak. Part of the rows lack a size; the others show once, few, many or a class for expanded clones.

D: TRBD2; V: TRBV11-2; J: TRBJ2-7; size: .; length: 19; CDR3: CASSSGLAGGPGGSYEQYF; DNA: TGTGCCAGCAGCTCAGGACTAGCGGGAGGGCCAGGAGGGTCCTACGAGCAGTACTTC
D: .; V: TRBV7-2; J: TRBJ2-7; size: .; length: 11; CDR3: CASNLGHEQYF; DNA: TGTGCCAGCAACCTGGGCCACGAGCAGTACTTC
D: .; V: TRBV11-2; J: TRBJ2-5; size: .; length: 14; CDR3: CASSLSSRQETQYF; DNA: TGTGCCAGCAGCTTATCTTCGCGTCAAGAGACCCAGTACTTC
D: .; V: TRBV30; J: TRBJ1-3; size: .; length: 12; CDR3: CAWKGLGNTIYF; DNA: TGTGCCTGGAAGGGGTTGGGAAACACCATATATTTT
D: TRBD1; V: TRBV6-5; J: TRBJ2-1; size: .; length: 15; CDR3: CASSFQGADYNEQFF; DNA: TGTGCCAGCAGTTTCCAGGGGGCGGACTACAATGAGCAGTTCTTC
D: TRBD1; V: TRBV27; J: TRBJ2-7; size: once; length: 15; CDR3: CASSLRGQSSYEQYF; DNA: TGTGCCAGCAGTTTAAGGGGACAGAGCTCCTACGAGCAGTACTTC
D: TRBD1; V: TRBV27; J: TRBJ1-1; size: .; length: 12; CDR3: CASKTGGTEAFF; DNA: TGTGCCAGCAAGACAGGGGGCACTGAAGCTTTCTTT
D: .; V: TRBV7-6; J: TRBJ2-6; size: .; length: 18; CDR3: CASSSQGAPSSGANVLTF; DNA: TGTGCCAGCAGCTCCCAGGGTGCCCCTAGCTCTGGGGCCAACGTCCTGACTTTC
D: TRBD1; V: TRBV25-1; J: TRBJ1-1; size: few; length: 14; CDR3: CASTGTGGTTEAFF; DNA: TGTGCCAGCACAGGGACAGGGGGGACGACTGAAGCTTTCTTT
D: TRBD1; V: TRBV7-6; J: TRBJ2-5; size: .; length: 15; CDR3: CASSNTDRVEETQYF; DNA: TGTGCCAGCAGCAATACAGACAGGGTGGAAGAGACCCAGTACTTC
D: TRBD1; V: TRBV7-9; J: TRBJ1-1; size: .; length: 15; CDR3: CASSLVGTGQTEAFF; DNA: TGTGCCAGCAGCTTGGTGGGGACAGGGCAAACTGAAGCTTTCTTT
D: .; V: TRBV25-1; J: TRBJ1-5; size: once; length: 14; CDR3: CASSRKGRNQPQHF; DNA: TGTGCCAGCAGCCGTAAGGGCCGGAATCAGCCCCAGCATTTT
D: .; V: TRBV29-1; J: TRBJ2-5; size: .; length: 10; CDR3: CSVEDGIGYF; DNA: TGCAGCGTTGAAGATGGGATTGGGTACTTC
D: TRBD2; V: TRBV30; J: TRBJ2-7; size: .; length: 11; CDR3: CAWGTSGEQYF; DNA: TGTGCCTGGGGAACTAGCGGCGAGCAGTACTTC
D: TRBD1; V: TRBV6-6; J: TRBJ1-4; size: once; length: 14; CDR3: CASSYGQGGEKLFF; DNA: TGTGCCAGCAGTTACGGACAGGGAGGTGAAAAACTGTTTTTT
D: .; V: TRBV7-8; J: TRBJ1-5; size: .; length: 14; CDR3: CASSLRADNQPQHF; DNA: TGTGCCAGCAGCTTAAGGGCAGACAATCAGCCCCAGCATTTT
D: .; V: TRBV5-1; J: TRBJ1-2; size: .; length: 17; CDR3: CASSLADGGWDNYGYTF; DNA: TGCGCCAGCAGCTTGGCCGACGGTGGTTGGGATAACTATGGCTACACCTTC
D: TRBD2; V: TRBV5-5; J: TRBJ2-7; size: .; length: 15; CDR3: CASSLRLAGGYEQYF; DNA: TGTGCCAGCAGCTTGCGACTAGCGGGAGGCTACGAGCAGTACTTC
D: TRBD1; V: TRBV19; J: TRBJ1-1; size: .; length: 13; CDR3: CASRQGVGTEAFF; DNA: TGTGCCAGTAGACAGGGGGTTGGCACTGAAGCTTTCTTT
D: TRBD1; V: TRBV13; J: TRBJ2-7; size: .; length: 14; CDR3: CASSLKTGRYEQYF; DNA: TGTGCCAGCAGCTTAAAGACAGGGCGCTACGAGCAGTACTTC
D: .; V: TRBV6-1; J: TRBJ1-2; size: .; length: 14; CDR3: CASSESVGNYGYTF; DNA: TGTGCCAGCAGTGAAAGTGTCGGCAACTATGGCTACACCTTC
D: .; V: TRBV7-9; J: TRBJ1-2; size: .; length: 11; CDR3: CASSLALGYTF; DNA: TGTGCCAGCAGCTTAGCGCTCGGCTACACCTTC
D: .; V: TRBV2; J: TRBJ2-7; size: few; length: 15; CDR3: CASSEWVNISYEQYF; DNA: TGTGCCAGCAGTGAATGGGTTAACATCTCCTACGAGCAGTACTTC
D: .; V: TRBV9; J: TRBJ1-2; size: .; length: 14; CDR3: CASSPSRANYGYTF; DNA: TGTGCCAGCAGCCCCAGTAGAGCTAACTATGGCTACACCTTC
D: .; V: TRBV2; J: TRBJ2-1; size: .; length: 16; CDR3: CASRRQGRGTYNEQFF; DNA: TGTGCCAGCAGGAGACAGGGGCGGGGGACCTACAATGAGCAGTTCTTC
D: TRBD1; V: TRBV7-6; J: TRBJ1-1; size: .; length: 15; CDR3: CASSLGQGADTEAFF; DNA: TGTGCCAGCAGCTTAGGGCAGGGGGCTGACACTGAAGCTTTCTTT
D: .; V: TRBV9; J: TRBJ1-5; size: .; length: 14; CDR3: CASSGGFRNQPQHF; DNA: TGTGCCAGCAGCGGGGGGTTTCGTAATCAGCCCCAGCATTTT
D: .; V: TRBV29-1; J: TRBJ1-1; size: .; length: 14; CDR3: CSVGWGRMDTEAFF; DNA: TGCAGCGTTGGATGGGGAAGGATGGACACTGAAGCTTTCTTT
D: TRBD2; V: TRBV6-5; J: TRBJ2-3; size: .; length: 15; CDR3: CASSLGSGSSDTQYF; DNA: TGTGCCAGCAGTTTGGGTAGCGGGAGTTCGGATACGCAGTATTTT
D: .; V: TRBV23-1; J: TRBJ1-1; size: .; length: 14; CDR3: CASSQSDRNTEAFF; DNA: TGCGCCAGCAGTCAATCGGACAGAAACACTGAAGCTTTCTTT
D: TRBD2; V: TRBV9; J: TRBJ2-7; size: few; length: 14; CDR3: CASSVGLADYEQYF; DNA: TGTGCCAGCAGCGTTGGACTAGCAGATTACGAGCAGTACTTC
D: .; V: TRBV7-9; J: TRBJ1-2; size: .; length: 12; CDR3: CASSFPLGDYTF; DNA: TGTGCCAGCAGCTTTCCTTTGGGGGACTACACCTTC
D: .; V: TRBV29-1; J: TRBJ2-7; size: .; length: 13; CDR3: CSVVGGPLYEQYF; DNA: TGCAGCGTCGTCGGGGGGCCGCTCTACGAGCAGTACTTC
D: .; V: TRBV5-6; J: TRBJ2-7; size: .; length: 14; CDR3: CASSPPGRANEQYF; DNA: TGTGCCAGCAGCCCCCCGGGACGGGCAAACGAGCAGTACTTC
D: TRBD2; V: TRBV7-9; J: TRBJ2-1; size: .; length: 18; CDR3: CASSSPVLAGGSYNEQFF; DNA: TGTGCCAGCAGCTCGCCCGTACTAGCGGGAGGCTCATACAATGAGCAGTTCTTC
D: TRBD1; V: TRBV19; J: TRBJ2-7; size: few; length: 12; CDR3: CASSLGTDDKYF; DNA: TGTGCCAGTAGCCTAGGGACAGACGACAAGTACTTC
D: .; V: TRBV27; J: TRBJ2-7; size: .; length: 11; CDR3: CASSYPPEQYF; DNA: TGTGCCAGCAGTTACCCGCCCGAGCAGTACTTC
D: TRBD1; V: TRBV29-1; J: TRBJ2-1; size: .; length: 14; CDR3: CSVRTGTGYNEQFF; DNA: TGCAGCGTAAGAACCGGGACAGGGTACAATGAGCAGTTCTTC
D: .; V: TRBV2; J: TRBJ2-4; size: .; length: 16; CDR3: CASSGGLLGRKNIQYF; DNA: TGTGCCAGCAGCGGGGGGCTCCTCGGCAGAAAAAACATTCAGTACTTC
D: .; V: TRBV7-9; J: TRBJ2-2; size: few; length: 12; CDR3: CARWSNTGELFF; DNA: TGTGCCCGTTGGAGTAACACCGGGGAGCTGTTTTTT
D: .; V: TRBV7-9; J: TRBJ2-3; size: once; length: 12; CDR3: CASSLEGDTQYF; DNA: TGTGCCAGCAGCTTAGAAGGTGATACGCAGTATTTT
D: .; V: TRBV29-1; J: TRBJ1-2; size: .; length: 13; CDR3: CSVEDQGAGGYTF; DNA: TGCAGCGTTGAAGATCAAGGGGCGGGAGGCTACACCTTC
D: TRBD2; V: TRBV6-4; J: TRBJ2-3; size: .; length: 15; CDR3: CASSDSRAGADTQYF; DNA: TGTGCCAGCAGTGACTCGAGAGCGGGGGCAGATACGCAGTATTTT
D: .; V: TRBV7-9; J: TRBJ2-7; size: .; length: 16; CDR3: CASSSPLAGFSYEQYF; DNA: TGTGCCAGCAGCTCCCCCCTAGCAGGGTTTTCCTACGAGCAGTACTTC
D: TRBD1; V: TRBV2; J: TRBJ1-1; size: .; length: 16; CDR3: CASSDSRQGGHTEAFF; DNA: TGTGCCAGCAGTGACAGTAGACAGGGAGGACACACTGAAGCTTTCTTT
D: .; V: TRBV2; J: TRBJ1-2; size: .; length: 14; CDR3: CASPGRLANYGYTF; DNA: TGTGCCAGCCCTGGACGTTTGGCTAACTATGGCTACACCTTC
D: .; V: TRBV14; J: TRBJ1-1; size: .; length: 13; CDR3: CASSRQKKTEAFF; DNA: TGTGCCAGCAGCCGACAGAAAAAAACTGAAGCTTTCTTT
D: .; V: TRBV13; J: TRBJ2-1; size: .; length: 14; CDR3: CASSLASRFHEQFF; DNA: TGTGCCAGCAGCTTAGCTAGCCGGTTTCATGAGCAGTTCTTC
D: .; V: TRBV10-3; J: TRBJ2-7; size: .; length: 13; CDR3: CAIAAGRGYEQYF; DNA: TGTGCCATCGCGGCAGGCAGAGGATACGAGCAGTACTTC
D: .; V: TRBV5-1; J: TRBJ2-7; size: .; length: 17; CDR3: CASSLAKAGDSEYEQYF; DNA: TGCGCCAGCAGCTTGGCCAAGGCAGGGGATAGTGAGTACGAGCAGTACTTC
D: .; V: TRBV28; J: TRBJ1-3; size: few; length: 13; CDR3: CASSSSSGNTIYF; DNA: TGTGCCAGTTCGTCCAGCTCTGGAAACACCATATATTTT
D: TRBD2; V: TRBV7-2; J: TRBJ2-7; size: .; length: 18; CDR3: CASSLKGLAVYTGGEQYF; DNA: TGTGCCAGCAGCTTAAAGGGTCTAGCGGTCTACACGGGGGGCGAGCAGTACTTC
D: TRBD2; V: TRBV2; J: TRBJ2-5; size: once; length: 14; CDR3: CASSEAGGGETQYF; DNA: TGTGCCAGCAGTGAGGCGGGAGGTGGGGAGACCCAGTACTTC
D: .; V: TRBV6-1; J: TRBJ2-3; size: .; length: 16; CDR3: CASSERGIRPKDTQYF; DNA: TGTGCCAGCAGTGAAAGGGGGATTCGACCCAAAGATACGCAGTATTTT